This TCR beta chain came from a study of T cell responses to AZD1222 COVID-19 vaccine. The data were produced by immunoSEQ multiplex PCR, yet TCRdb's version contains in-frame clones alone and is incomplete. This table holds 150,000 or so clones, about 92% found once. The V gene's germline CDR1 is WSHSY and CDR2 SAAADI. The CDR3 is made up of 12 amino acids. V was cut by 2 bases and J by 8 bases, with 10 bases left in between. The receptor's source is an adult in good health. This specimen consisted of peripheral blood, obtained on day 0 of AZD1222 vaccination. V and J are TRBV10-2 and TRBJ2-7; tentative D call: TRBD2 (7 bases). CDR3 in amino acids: CASSEEGGKQYF. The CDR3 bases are TGCGCCAGCAGTGAGGAGGGGGGGAAGCAGTACTTC.